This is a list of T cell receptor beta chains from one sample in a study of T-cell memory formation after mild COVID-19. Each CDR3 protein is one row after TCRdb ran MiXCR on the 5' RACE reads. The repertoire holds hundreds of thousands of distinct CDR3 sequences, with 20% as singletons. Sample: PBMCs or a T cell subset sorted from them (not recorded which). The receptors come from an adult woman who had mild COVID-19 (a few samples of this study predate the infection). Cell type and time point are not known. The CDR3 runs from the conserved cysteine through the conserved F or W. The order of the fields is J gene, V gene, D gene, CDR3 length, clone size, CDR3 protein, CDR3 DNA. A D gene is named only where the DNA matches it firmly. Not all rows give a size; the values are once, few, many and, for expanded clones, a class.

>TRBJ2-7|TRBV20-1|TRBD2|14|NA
CSASFRTSGSGQYF
TGCAGTGCCAGTTTCAGGACTAGCGGGTCCGGGCAGTACTTC
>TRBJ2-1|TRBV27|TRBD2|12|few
CASSPTSGRPFF
TGTGCCAGCAGCCCTACTAGCGGGAGACCGTTCTTC
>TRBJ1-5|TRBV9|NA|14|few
CASSPGGGWQPQHF
TGTGCCAGCAGCCCGGGCGGGGGTTGGCAGCCCCAGCATTTT
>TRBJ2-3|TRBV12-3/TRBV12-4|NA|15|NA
CASSPWGSSTDTQYF
TGTGCCAGCAGTCCGTGGGGGTCGAGCACAGATACGCAGTATTTT
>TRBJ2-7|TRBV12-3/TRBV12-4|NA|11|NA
CACGWPYEQYF
TGTGCTTGTGGGTGGCCTTACGAGCAGTACTTC
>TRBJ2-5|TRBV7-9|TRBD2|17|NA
CASSLRGGARGQETQYF
TGTGCCAGCAGCTTACGCGGGGGGGCCCGAGGCCAAGAGACCCAGTACTTC
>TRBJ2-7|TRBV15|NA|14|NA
CATSRDRAPYEQYF
TGTGCCACCAGCAGAGATCGGGCCCCCTACGAGCAGTACTTC
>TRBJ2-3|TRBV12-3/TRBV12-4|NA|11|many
CASSWGDTQYF
TGTGCCAGCAGTTGGGGGGATACGCAGTATTTT
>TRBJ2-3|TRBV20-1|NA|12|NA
CSALGGTKSQYF
TGCAGTGCCCTAGGCGGGACCAAAAGTCAGTATTTT
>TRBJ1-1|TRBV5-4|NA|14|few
CASSSKRVNTEAFF
TGTGCCAGCAGTTCTAAACGGGTGAACACTGAAGCTTTCTTT
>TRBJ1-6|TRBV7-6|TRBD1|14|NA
CASSHGTGNSPLHF
TGTGCCAGCAGCCACGGGACAGGAAATTCACCCCTCCACTTT
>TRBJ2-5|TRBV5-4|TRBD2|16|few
CASSLELAGVAETQYF
TGTGCCAGCAGCTTGGAGCTAGCGGGAGTGGCGGAGACCCAGTACTTC
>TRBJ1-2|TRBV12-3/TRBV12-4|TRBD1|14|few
CASSSTGESYGYTF
TGTGCCAGCAGCTCGACAGGGGAAAGCTATGGCTACACCTTC
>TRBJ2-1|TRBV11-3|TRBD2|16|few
CASSLDGGVESNEQFF
TGTGCCAGCAGCTTAGATGGGGGGGTGGAATCGAATGAGCAGTTCTTC
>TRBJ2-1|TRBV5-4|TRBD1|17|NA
CASSRTGMGRSYNEQFF
TGTGCCAGCAGTCGGACAGGGATGGGTAGGTCCTACAATGAGCAGTTCTTC
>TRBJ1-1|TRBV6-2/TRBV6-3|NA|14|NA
CASSAGLWGSEAFF
TGTGCCAGCAGTGCCGGGCTCTGGGGCAGTGAAGCTTTCTTT
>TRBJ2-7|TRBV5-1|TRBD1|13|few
CASSVGDRDREYF
TGCGCCAGCAGCGTGGGCGACAGGGACAGGGAGTACTTC
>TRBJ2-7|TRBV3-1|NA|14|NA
CASSQEVGTDEQYF
TGTGCCAGCAGCCAAGAAGTAGGGACGGACGAGCAGTACTTC
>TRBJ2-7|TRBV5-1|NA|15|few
CASSLPEDGTYEQYF
TGCGCCAGCAGCTTGCCCGAGGACGGAACCTACGAGCAGTACTTC
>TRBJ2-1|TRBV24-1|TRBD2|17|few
CATSDATSGSAYNEQFF
TGTGCCACCAGTGATGCGACTAGCGGGAGCGCCTACAATGAGCAGTTCTTC
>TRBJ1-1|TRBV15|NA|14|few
CATSREGEHTEAFF
TGTGCCACCAGCAGAGAGGGGGAGCACACTGAAGCTTTCTTT
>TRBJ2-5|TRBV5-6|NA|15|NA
CASSLWRGLQETQYF
TGTGCCAGCAGCTTGTGGAGGGGACTCCAAGAGACCCAGTACTTC